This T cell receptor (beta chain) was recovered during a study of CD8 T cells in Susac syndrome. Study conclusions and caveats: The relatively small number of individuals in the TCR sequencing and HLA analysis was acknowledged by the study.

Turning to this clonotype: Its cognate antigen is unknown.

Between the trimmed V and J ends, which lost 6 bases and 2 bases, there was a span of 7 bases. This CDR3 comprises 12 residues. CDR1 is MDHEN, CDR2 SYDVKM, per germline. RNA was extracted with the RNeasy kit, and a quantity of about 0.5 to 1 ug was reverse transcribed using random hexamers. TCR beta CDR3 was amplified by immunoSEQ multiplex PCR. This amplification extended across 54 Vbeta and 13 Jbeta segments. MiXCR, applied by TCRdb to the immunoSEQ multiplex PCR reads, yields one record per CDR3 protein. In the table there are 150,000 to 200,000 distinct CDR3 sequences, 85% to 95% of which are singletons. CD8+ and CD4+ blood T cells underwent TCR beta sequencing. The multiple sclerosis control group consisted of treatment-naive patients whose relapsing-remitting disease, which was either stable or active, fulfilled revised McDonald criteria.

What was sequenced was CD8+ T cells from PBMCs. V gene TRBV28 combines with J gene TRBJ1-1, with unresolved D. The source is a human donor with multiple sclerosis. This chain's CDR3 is CASRDFNTEAFF. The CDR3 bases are TGTGCCAGCAGGGATTTTAACACTGAAGCTTTCTTT.